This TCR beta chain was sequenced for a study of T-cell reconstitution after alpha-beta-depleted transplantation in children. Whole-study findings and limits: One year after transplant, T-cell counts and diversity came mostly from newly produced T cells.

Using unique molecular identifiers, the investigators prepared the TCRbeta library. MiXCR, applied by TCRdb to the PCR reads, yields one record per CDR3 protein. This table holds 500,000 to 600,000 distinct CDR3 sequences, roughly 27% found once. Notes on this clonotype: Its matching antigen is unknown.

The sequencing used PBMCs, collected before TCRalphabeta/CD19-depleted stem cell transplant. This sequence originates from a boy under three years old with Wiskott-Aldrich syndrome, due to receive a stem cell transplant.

CDR3 amino acids: CATSEGGAKNIQYF. The CDR3 DNA sequence: TGTGCCACCAGTGAGGGGGGAGCCAAAAACATTCAGTACTTC. The gene calls are TRBV24-1 and TRBJ2-4; weak D call: TRBD2 (6 bases). The germline gives CDR1 KGHDR, CDR2 SFDVKD. CDR3 length: 14 amino acids. Between the trimmed V and J ends, which lost 4 bases and 0 bases, there was a span of 6 bases.